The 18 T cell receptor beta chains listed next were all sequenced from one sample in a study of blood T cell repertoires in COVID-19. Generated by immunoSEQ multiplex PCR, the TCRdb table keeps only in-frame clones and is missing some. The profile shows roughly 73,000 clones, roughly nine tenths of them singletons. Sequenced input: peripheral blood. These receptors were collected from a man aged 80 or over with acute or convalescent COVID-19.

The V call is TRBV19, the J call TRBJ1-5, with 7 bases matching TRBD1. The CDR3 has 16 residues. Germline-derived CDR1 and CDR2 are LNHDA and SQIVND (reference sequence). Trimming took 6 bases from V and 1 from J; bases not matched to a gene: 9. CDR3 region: CASRADRQLSNQPQHF. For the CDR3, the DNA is TGTGCCAGTAGGGCGGACAGGCAGTTGAGCAATCAGCCCCAGCATTTT.

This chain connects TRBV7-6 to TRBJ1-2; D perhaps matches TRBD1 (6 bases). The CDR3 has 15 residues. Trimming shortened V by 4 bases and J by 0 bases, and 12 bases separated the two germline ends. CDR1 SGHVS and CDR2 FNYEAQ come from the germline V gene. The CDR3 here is CASSSETGTNYGYTF. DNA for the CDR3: TGTGCCAGCAGCTCCGAGACAGGAACTAACTATGGCTACACCTTC. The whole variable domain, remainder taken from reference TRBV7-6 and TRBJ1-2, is GAGVSQSPRYKVTKRGQDVALRCDPISGHVSLYWYRQALGQGPEFLTYFNYEAQQDKSGLPNDRFSAERPEGSISTLTIQRTEQRDSAMYRCASSSETGTNYGYTFGSGTRLTVV.

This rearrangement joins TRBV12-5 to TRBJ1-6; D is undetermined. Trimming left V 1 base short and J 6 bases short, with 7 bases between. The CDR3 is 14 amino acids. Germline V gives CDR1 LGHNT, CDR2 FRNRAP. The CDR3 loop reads CASGLGTANSPLHF. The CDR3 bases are TGTGCTAGTGGTTTGGGTACAGCTAATTCACCCCTCCACTTT.

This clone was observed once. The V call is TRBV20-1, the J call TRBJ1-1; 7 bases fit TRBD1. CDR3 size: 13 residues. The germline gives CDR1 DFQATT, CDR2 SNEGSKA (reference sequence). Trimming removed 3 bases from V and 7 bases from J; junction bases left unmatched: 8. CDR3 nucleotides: TGCAGTGCTAGTGTACAGGGGCAGTTTGAAGCTTTCTTT. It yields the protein CSASVQGQFEAFF.

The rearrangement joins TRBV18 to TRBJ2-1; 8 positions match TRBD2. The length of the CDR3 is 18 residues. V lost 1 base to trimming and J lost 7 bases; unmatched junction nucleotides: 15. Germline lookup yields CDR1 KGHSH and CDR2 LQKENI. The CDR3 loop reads CASSPRSLTGGPGNEQFF. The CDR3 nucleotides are TGTGCCAGCTCACCACGGTCCCTAACGGGAGGGCCAGGAAATGAGCAGTTCTTC.

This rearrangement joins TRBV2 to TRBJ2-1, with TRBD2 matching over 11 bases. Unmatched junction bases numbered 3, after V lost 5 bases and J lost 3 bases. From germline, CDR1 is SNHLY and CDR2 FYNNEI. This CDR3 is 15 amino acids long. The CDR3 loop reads CASSRLAGIYNEQFF. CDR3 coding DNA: TGTGCCAGCAGTAGACTAGCGGGAATCTACAATGAGCAGTTCTTC.

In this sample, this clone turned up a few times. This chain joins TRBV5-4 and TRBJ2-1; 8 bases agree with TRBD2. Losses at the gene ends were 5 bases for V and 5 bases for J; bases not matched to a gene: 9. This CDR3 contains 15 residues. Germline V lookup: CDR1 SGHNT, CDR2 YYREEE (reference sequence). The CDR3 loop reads CASRSGLDNHNEQFF. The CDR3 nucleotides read TGTGCCAGCAGATCGGGACTAGATAATCACAATGAGCAGTTCTTC.

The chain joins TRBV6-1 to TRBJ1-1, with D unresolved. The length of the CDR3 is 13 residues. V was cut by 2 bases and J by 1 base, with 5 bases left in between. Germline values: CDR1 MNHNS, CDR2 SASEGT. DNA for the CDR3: TGTGCCAGCAGTGAACGTAGGAACACTGAAGCTTTCTTT. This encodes CASSERRNTEAFF.

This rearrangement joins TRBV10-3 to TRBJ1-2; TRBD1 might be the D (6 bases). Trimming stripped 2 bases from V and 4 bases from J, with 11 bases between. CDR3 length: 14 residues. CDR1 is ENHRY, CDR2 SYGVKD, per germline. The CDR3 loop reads CAISEGQPVYGYTF. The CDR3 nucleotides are TGTGCCATCAGTGAGGGACAGCCAGTCTATGGCTACACCTTC.

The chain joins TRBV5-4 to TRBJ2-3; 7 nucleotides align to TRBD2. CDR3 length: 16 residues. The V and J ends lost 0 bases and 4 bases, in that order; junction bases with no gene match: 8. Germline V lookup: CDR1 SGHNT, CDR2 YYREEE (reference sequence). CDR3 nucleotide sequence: TGTGCCAGCAGCTTGGCAGCTGGCGGGAGAGCAGATACGCAGTATTTT. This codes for CASSLAAGGRADTQYF.

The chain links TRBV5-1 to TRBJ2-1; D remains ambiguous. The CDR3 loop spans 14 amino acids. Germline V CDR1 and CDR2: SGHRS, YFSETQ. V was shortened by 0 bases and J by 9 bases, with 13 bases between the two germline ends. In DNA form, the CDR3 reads TGCGCCAGCAGCTTGGCCATGGAGAAGGCTGAGCAGTTCTTC. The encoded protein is CASSLAMEKAEQFF. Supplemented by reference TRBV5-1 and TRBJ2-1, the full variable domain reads KAGVTQTPRYLIKTRGQQVTLSCSPISGHRSVSWYQQTPGQGLQFLFEYFSETQRNKGNFPGRFSGRQFSNSRSEMNVSTLELGDSALYLCASSLAMEKAEQFFGPGTRLTVL.

The CDR3 bases are TGTGCCACCAGACGGACAGGGGGTATCAATGAGCAGTTCTTC. Amino acid sequence: CATRRTGGINEQFF. The gene calls are TRBV6-5 and TRBJ2-1, with 10 positions matching TRBD1. This CDR3 comprises 14 residues. In germline, CDR1 is MNHEY, CDR2 SVGAGI. The junction had 9 bases not matched to a gene; V was cut back by 10 bases and J by 6 bases.

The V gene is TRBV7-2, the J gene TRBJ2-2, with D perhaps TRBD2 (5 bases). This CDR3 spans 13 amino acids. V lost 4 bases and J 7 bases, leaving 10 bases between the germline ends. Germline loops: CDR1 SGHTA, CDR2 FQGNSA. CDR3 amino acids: CASSSGLNGELFF. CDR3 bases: TGTGCCAGCAGCTCCGGACTGAACGGGGAGCTGTTTTTT. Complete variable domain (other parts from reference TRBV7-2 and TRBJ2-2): GAGVSQSPSNKVTEKGKDVELRCDPISGHTALYWYRQSLGQGLEFLIYFQGNSAPDKSGLPSDRFSAERTGGSVSTLTIQRTQQEDSAVYLCASSSGLNGELFFGEGSRLTVL.

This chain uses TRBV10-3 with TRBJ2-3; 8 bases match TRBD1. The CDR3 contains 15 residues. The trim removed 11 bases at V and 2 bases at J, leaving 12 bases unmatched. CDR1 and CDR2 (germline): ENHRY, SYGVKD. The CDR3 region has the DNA TGTGCCTCTACCTCGGACAGGGCCGACACAGATACGCAGTATTTT. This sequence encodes CASTSDRADTDTQYF.

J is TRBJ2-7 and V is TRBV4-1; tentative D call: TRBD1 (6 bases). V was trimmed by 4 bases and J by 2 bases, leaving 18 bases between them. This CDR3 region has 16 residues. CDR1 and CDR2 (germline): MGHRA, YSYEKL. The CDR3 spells CASSRTGGASAYEQYF. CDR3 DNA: TGCGCCAGCAGCCGGACTGGGGGCGCGTCGGCCTACGAGCAGTACTTC.

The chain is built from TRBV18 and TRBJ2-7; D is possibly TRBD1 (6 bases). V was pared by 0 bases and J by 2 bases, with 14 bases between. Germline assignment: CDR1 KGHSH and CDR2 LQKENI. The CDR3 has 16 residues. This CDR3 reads CASSPPLEQGAYEQYF. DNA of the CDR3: TGTGCCAGCTCACCACCGTTGGAACAGGGAGCCTACGAGCAGTACTTC.

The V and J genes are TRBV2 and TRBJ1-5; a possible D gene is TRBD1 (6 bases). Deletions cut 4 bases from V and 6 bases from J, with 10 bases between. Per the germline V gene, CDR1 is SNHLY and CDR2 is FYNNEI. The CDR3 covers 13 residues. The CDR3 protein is CASSGGPGQPQHF. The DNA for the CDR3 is TGTGCCAGCAGTGGGGGGCCCGGTCAGCCCCAGCATTTT.

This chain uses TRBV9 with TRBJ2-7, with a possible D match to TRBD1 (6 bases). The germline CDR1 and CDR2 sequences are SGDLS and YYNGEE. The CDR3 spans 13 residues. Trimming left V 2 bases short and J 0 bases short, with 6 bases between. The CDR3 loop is CASSVDSSYEQYF. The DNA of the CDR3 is TGTGCCAGCAGCGTGGACAGCTCCTACGAGCAGTACTTC.